A selection of T cell receptor beta chains follows, all from one sample in a study of cytomegalovirus exposure and HLA in healthy donors. Profiled with immunoSEQ multiplex PCR; TCRdb holds only in-frame clones, not every one. Of 150,000 to 200,000 clones listed, around 80% were seen once; the top ten hold around 2%. Sequences were obtained from PBMCs. Every receptor here comes from a woman under 30 in good health and CMV-seropositive. The CDR3 runs from the conserved cysteine through the conserved F or W. The D gene is left open where the match is weak. Rows give clone size only sometimes, using once, few, many, or a class for an expanded clone.

D: TRBD1; size: once; V: TRBV25-1; J: TRBJ2-3; CDR3: CASSRQGSLTDTQYF; DNA: TGTGCCAGCAGTAGACAGGGATCCCTTACAGATACGCAGTATTTT
D: TRBD2; size: -; V: TRBV5-1; J: TRBJ2-1; CDR3: CASSLGDYPNSYNEQFF; DNA: TGCGCCAGCAGCCTGGGGGACTACCCAAACTCCTACAATGAGCAGTTCTTC
D: -; size: -; V: TRBV4-1; J: TRBJ2-1; CDR3: CASSQDWSESGHEQFF; DNA: TGCGCCAGCAGCCAAGATTGGTCGGAGTCCGGCCATGAGCAGTTCTTC
D: TRBD1; size: -; V: TRBV5-1; J: TRBJ1-4; CDR3: CASSDHRGRFEKLFF; DNA: TGCGCCAGCAGCGACCACAGGGGGCGATTTGAAAAACTGTTTTTT
D: TRBD2; size: few; V: TRBV30; J: TRBJ2-3; CDR3: CAWSKSWRGSSRSTDTQYF; DNA: TGTGCCTGGAGTAAGTCGTGGCGGGGGTCCTCACGTAGCACAGATACGCAGTATTTT
D: -; size: -; V: TRBV7-2; J: TRBJ1-2; CDR3: CASSLDYGNYGYTF; DNA: TGTGCCAGCAGCTTAGATTACGGGAACTATGGCTACACCTTC
D: TRBD2; size: -; V: TRBV7-9; J: TRBJ2-7; CDR3: CASRGLAGAYEQYF; DNA: TGTGCCAGCAGGGGACTAGCGGGCGCCTACGAGCAGTACTTC
D: TRBD2; size: -; V: TRBV9; J: TRBJ2-1; CDR3: CASSRFTSGNHNEQFF; DNA: TGTGCCAGCAGCCGATTTACTAGCGGGAACCACAATGAGCAGTTCTTC
D: TRBD2; size: -; V: TRBV19; J: TRBJ2-1; CDR3: CASSRLMAGGSTEVQFF; DNA: TGTGCCAGTAGTCGCCTCATGGCCGGGGGGTCGACTGAGGTGCAGTTCTTC
D: TRBD2; size: -; V: TRBV5-1; J: TRBJ2-1; CDR3: CASSNSGGANEQFF; DNA: TGCGCCAGCAGCAACAGCGGGGGGGCGAATGAGCAGTTCTTC
D: TRBD2; size: -; V: TRBV14; J: TRBJ2-7; CDR3: CASSQDLADPYEQYF; DNA: TGTGCCAGCAGCCAAGATCTAGCGGATCCCTACGAGCAGTACTTC
D: -; size: -; V: TRBV28; J: TRBJ1-6; CDR3: CASSFLQGFGVNNSPLHF; DNA: TGTGCCAGCAGTTTTCTCCAAGGTTTCGGGGTTAATAATTCACCCCTCCACTTT
D: -; size: -; V: TRBV6-5; J: TRBJ1-1; CDR3: CASRVNTEAFF; DNA: TGTGCCAGCCGTGTGAACACTGAAGCTTTCTTT
D: TRBD1; size: -; V: TRBV7-9; J: TRBJ2-1; CDR3: CASSAGEGARYNEQFF; DNA: TGTGCCAGCAGCGCCGGAGAGGGGGCGAGGTACAATGAGCAGTTCTTC
D: -; size: -; V: TRBV14; J: TRBJ1-2; CDR3: CASSHTRGGYTF; DNA: TGTGCCAGCAGCCACACCAGGGGTGGCTACACCTTC
D: -; size: -; V: TRBV6-5; J: TRBJ1-1; CDR3: CASSPGGGGTEAFF; DNA: TGTGCCAGCAGTCCCGGGGGGGGCGGCACTGAAGCTTTCTTT